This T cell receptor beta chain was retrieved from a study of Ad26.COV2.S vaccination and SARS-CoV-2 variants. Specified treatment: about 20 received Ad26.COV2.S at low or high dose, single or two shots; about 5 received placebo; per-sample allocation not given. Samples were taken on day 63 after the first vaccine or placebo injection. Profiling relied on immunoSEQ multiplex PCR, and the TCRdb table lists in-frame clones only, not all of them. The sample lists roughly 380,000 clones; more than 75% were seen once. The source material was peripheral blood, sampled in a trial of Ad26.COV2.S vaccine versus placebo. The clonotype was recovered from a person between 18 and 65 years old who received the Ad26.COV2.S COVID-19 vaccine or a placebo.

The DNA of the CDR3 is TGTGCCAGCAGCCCCACCGGGACAGCCTACGAGCAGTACTTC. Its protein product is CASSPTGTAYEQYF. This sequence joins TRBV7-2 and TRBJ2-7, with TRBD1 matching 7 bases. Germline loops: CDR1 SGHTA, CDR2 FQGNSA. Trimming at V came to 5 bases and at J to 2 bases, leaving 6 bases not matched to a gene. The CDR3 spans 14 residues.